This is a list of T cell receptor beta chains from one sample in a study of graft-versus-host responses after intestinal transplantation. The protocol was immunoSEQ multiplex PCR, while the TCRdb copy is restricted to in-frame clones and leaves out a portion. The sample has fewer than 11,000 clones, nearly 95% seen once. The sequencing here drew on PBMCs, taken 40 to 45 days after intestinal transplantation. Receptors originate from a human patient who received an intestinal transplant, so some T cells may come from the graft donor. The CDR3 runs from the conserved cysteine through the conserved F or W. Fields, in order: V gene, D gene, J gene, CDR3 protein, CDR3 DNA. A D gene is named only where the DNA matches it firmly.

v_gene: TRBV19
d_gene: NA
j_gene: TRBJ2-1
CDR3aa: CASSIGIDRSSYNEQFF
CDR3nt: TGTGCCAGTAGTATCGGAATAGACCGGAGCTCCTACAATGAGCAGTTCTTC

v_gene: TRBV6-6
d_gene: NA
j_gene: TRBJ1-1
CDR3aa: CASSSGQMNTEAFF
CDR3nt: TGTGCCAGCAGCTCGGGACAAATGAACACTGAAGCTTTCTTT

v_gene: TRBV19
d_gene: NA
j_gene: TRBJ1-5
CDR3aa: CASSLNGNQPQHF
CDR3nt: TGTGCCAGTAGCTTAAATGGCAATCAGCCCCAGCATTTT

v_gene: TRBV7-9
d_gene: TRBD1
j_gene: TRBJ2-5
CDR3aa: CASSPGQSLQETQYF
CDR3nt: TGTGCCAGCAGCCCGGGACAGAGCCTCCAAGAGACCCAGTACTTC

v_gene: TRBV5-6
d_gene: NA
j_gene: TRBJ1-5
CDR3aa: CASSAGRNSNQPQHF
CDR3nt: TGTGCCAGCAGTGCTGGACGCAATAGCAATCAGCCCCAGCATTTT

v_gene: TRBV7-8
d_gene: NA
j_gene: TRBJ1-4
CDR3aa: CASSLGSGLEKLFF
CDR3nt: TGTGCCAGCAGCTTAGGATCGGGGTTAGAAAAACTGTTTTTT

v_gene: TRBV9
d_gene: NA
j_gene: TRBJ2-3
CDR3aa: CASPAPGRSTDTQYF
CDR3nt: TGTGCCAGCCCGGCACCGGGACGAAGCACAGATACGCAGTATTTT

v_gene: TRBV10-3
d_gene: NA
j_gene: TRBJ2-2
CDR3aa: CASYVGAPTGELFF
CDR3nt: TGTGCCTCCTACGTCGGGGCTCCCACCGGGGAGCTGTTTTTT

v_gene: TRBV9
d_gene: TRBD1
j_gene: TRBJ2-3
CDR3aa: CASSVGGTATDTQYF
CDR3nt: TGTGCCAGCAGCGTAGGTGGGACAGCCACAGATACGCAGTATTTT

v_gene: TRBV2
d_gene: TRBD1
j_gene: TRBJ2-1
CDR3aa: CASTLQGADHNEQFF
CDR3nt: TGTGCCAGCACCCTACAGGGGGCGGACCACAATGAGCAGTTCTTC

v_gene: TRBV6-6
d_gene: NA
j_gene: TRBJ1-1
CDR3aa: CASEVPGGMNTEAFF
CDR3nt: TGTGCCAGCGAGGTTCCGGGGGGAATGAACACTGAAGCTTTCTTT